This TCR beta chain originates from a study of blood T cells in healthy people across ages. General observations from the study: Roughly linear age-related decline in beta diversity appeared, significant by age 40.

V lost 6 bases and J lost 5, with 10 bases in between. Germline-derived CDR1 and CDR2 are DFQATT and SNEGSKA (reference sequence). The CDR3 has 11 amino acids. Sample-barcoded 5' priming and a J-beta primer mix drove a second PCR of about 6 to 12 cycles. TCRdb re-analysed the 5' RACE reads in MiXCR, keeping a single row per CDR3 protein. The top ten clones hold around 11% of a sample with 1.5 million to 2 million distinct CDR3 sequences, around 36% of them seen once. This clonotype was picked up a small number of times. Its antigen is currently unknown. Sequenced input: blood. This TCR derives from a young woman in good health. The V call is TRBV20-1, the J call TRBJ2-5; D is ambiguous. The CDR3 here is CSAGPTETQYF. As DNA, the CDR3 is TGCAGTGCGGGCCCCACGGAGACCCAGTACTTC.